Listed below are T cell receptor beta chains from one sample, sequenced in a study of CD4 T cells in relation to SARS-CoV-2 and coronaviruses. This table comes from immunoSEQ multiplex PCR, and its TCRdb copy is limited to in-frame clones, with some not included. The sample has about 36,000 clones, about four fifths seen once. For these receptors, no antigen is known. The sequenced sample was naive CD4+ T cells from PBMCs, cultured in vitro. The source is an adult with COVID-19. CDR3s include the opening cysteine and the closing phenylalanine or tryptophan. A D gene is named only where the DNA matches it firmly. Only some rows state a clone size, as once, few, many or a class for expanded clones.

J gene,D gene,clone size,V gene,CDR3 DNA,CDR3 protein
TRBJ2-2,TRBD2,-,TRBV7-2,TGTGCCAGCAGCTTAAGGGCTAGCGGGACGAGCGGGGAGCTGTTTTTT,CASSLRASGTSGELFF
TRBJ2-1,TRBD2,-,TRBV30,TGTGCCTTTAGCGGGAATTACAATGAGCAGTTCTTC,CAFSGNYNEQFF
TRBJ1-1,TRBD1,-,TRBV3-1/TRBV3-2,TGTGCCAGCAGCGTCCGGACAGGGGACACTGAAGCTTTCTTT,CASSVRTGDTEAFF
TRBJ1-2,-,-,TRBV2,TGTGCCAGCAGTGGGACCCAGATGAATTTCATCCAAATTAACTATGGCTACACCTTC,CASSGTQMNFIQINYGYTF
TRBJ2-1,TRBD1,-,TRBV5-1,TGCGCCAGCAGCTTGTGGGACAGGGGGAAGAAGGGGCAGTTCTTC,CASSLWDRGKKGQFF
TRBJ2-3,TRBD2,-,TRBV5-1,TGCGCCAGCAGCTTACTAGCGGGAGGTCAAGATACGCAGTATTTT,CASSLLAGGQDTQYF
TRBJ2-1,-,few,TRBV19,TGTGCCAGTAGTAGCAAAACAGGGATCTCCTACAATGAGCAGTTCTTC,CASSSKTGISYNEQFF
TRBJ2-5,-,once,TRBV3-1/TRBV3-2,TGTGCCAGCAGACAAGGACAAGCTTTTGCCCAGTACTTC,CASRQGQAFAQYF
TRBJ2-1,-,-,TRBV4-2,TGTGCCAGCAGCCAAGAAGGGGTTCACTCCTACAATGAGCAGTTCTTC,CASSQEGVHSYNEQFF
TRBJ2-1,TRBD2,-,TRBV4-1,TGCGCCAGCAGCCACATAGCGGGAGTTAGCGACAATGAGCAGTTCTTC,CASSHIAGVSDNEQFF
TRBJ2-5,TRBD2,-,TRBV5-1,TGCGCCAGCAGCTTGTCTAGCGGGAATGCAGAGACCCAGTACTTC,CASSLSSGNAETQYF
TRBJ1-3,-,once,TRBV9,TGTGCCAGCAGCGCCGGGACAACTGGAAACACCATATATTTT,CASSAGTTGNTIYF
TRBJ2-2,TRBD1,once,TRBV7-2,TGTGCCAGCAAAATGACAGGGGTGAACACCGGGGAGCTGTTTTTT,CASKMTGVNTGELFF
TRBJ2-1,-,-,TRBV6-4,TGTGCCAGCAGTGACTCGGTCCGCGGAAGCAATGAGCAGTTCTTC,CASSDSVRGSNEQFF
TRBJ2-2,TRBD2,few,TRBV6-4,TGTGCCACCAGACTAGCGGGGACCAACACCGGGGAGCTGTTTTTT,CATRLAGTNTGELFF
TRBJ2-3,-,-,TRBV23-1,TGCGCCAGCAGTCAAAGAATTCGGACTACTAGCACAGATACGCAGTATTTT,CASSQRIRTTSTDTQYF
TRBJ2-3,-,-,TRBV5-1,TGCGCCAGCAGCTCCGGGACACCTGACACAGATACGCAGTATTTT,CASSSGTPDTDTQYF
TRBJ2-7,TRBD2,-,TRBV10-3,TGTGCCATCAGTCCCCGGAGCGGGAGGGCCGGTCGCGAGCAGTACTTC,CAISPRSGRAGREQYF
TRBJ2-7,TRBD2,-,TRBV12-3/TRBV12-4,TGTGCCAGCAGTTTTGCCGGGAGGGGCGAGCAGTACTTC,CASSFAGRGEQYF
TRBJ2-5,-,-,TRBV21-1,TGTGCCAGCAGCAAAGTTCTAGCGGGAGGGGGTGAAGAGACCCAGTACTTC,CASSKVLAGGGEETQYF
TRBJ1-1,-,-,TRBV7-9,TGTGCCAGCAGCTTAGGGGACCAAGCTTTCTTT,CASSLGDQAFF
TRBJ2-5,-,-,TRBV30,TGTGCCTGGATATCGCCGGGGACGGAGACCCAGTACTTC,CAWISPGTETQYF
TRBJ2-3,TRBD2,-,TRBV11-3,TGTGCCAGCAGCTTAGGGGCGGGGGTAGTGGGAGATACGCAGTATTTT,CASSLGAGVVGDTQYF
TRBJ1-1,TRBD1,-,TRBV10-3,TGTGCCATCAGGAAATTCGGACAGGGCCTGAACACTGAAGCTTTCTTT,CAIRKFGQGLNTEAFF
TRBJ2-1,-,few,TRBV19,TGTGCCAGTAGTATAGCCGTATACAATGAGCAGTTCTTC,CASSIAVYNEQFF
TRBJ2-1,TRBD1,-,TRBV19,TGTGCCAGTAGTCAAGACAGGGGGACCATCTCTTCCTACAATGAGCAGTTCTTC,CASSQDRGTISSYNEQFF
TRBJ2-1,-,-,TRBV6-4,TGTGCCAGCAGTGACTCGATGGATAGTAGGAATGAGCAGTTCTTC,CASSDSMDSRNEQFF
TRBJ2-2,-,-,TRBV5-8,TGTGCCAGTACCGCGACTCGGGCGGTGGCCACCGGGGAGCTGTTTTTT,CASTATRAVATGELFF
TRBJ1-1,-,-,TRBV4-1,TGCGCCAGCAGCCAATTCCCAGGGCTGAACACTGAAGCTTTCTTT,CASSQFPGLNTEAFF
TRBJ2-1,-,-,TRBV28,TGTGCCAGCAGTTTATTGCGGAATGAGCAGTTCTTC,CASSLLRNEQFF
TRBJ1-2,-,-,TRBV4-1,TGCGCCAGCAGCCAAGATAGGACCGGGGGCTACACCTTC,CASSQDRTGGYTF
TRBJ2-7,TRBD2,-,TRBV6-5,TGTGCCAGCAGTTACACTAGCGGGAGCATTACCTACGAGCAGTACTTC,CASSYTSGSITYEQYF
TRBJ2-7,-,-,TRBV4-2,TGTGCCAGCAGCCAAGTTCCAGCGGAACCCCACTACGAGCAGTACTTC,CASSQVPAEPHYEQYF
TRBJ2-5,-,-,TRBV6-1,TGTGCCAGCAGTGAAGTGCAGGGTGGAGAGACCCAGTACTTC,CASSEVQGGETQYF
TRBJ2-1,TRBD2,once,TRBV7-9,TGTGCCAGCAGACCAAGGGTGGGAGGGCCGACCTACAATGAGCAGTTCTTC,CASRPRVGGPTYNEQFF
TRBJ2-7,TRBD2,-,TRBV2,TGTGCCAGTGCGGGAGGTTATCCCTACGAGCAGTACTTC,CASAGGYPYEQYF
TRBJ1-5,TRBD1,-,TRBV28,TGTGCCAGCAGCCACCTCTTAGTGGGACAGAAAATCGGAGTTCAGCCCCAGCATTTT,CASSHLLVGQKIGVQPQHF
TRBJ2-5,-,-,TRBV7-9,TGTGCCAGCAGCTTAGAGCGGACCCTGGGAGAGACCCAGTACTTC,CASSLERTLGETQYF
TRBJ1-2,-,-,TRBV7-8,TGTGCCAGCAGCTCGCTGTCAGTGCCCAATGGCTACACCTTC,CASSSLSVPNGYTF
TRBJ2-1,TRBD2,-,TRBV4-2,TGTGCCAGCAGCCACTCCCCTACAGTACTAGCGGGAGGGCCCGACGTCAATGAGCAGTTCTTC,CASSHSPTVLAGGPDVNEQFF
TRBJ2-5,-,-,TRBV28,TGTGCCAGCAGTTTCCCTGGACGGTGGGGGGAGACCCAGTACTTC,CASSFPGRWGETQYF
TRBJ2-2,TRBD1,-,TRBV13,TGTGCCAGCAGCTACGGGACAGGGGGCGCGATCGGGGAGCTGTTTTTT,CASSYGTGGAIGELFF
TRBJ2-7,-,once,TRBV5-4,TGTGCCAGCAGCTTGGCCGTGGGAAGCTCCTACGAGCAGTACTTC,CASSLAVGSSYEQYF
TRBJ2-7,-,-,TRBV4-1,TGCGCCAGCAGCCTTTACACCTCAACCTCCTACGAGCAGTACTTC,CASSLYTSTSYEQYF
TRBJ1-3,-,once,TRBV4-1,TGCGCCAGCAGCCAAGTAGGGCGGACTACTGGAAACACCATATATTTT,CASSQVGRTTGNTIYF
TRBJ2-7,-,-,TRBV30,TGTGCCTGGAGTACGCATTTAAGCGGCGCGGTGGACGAGCAGTACTTC,CAWSTHLSGAVDEQYF
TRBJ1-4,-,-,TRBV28,TGTGCCAGCAGACTCGCCAGGGAAAAACTGTTTTTT,CASRLAREKLFF
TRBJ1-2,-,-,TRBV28,TGTGCCAGCAGTTTGACACGGGCCCCTCCGCGTGGCTACACCTTC,CASSLTRAPPRGYTF
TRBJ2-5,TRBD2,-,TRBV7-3,TGTGCCAGCAGCTTAGGTCTGACTAGCGGGGATCAAGAGACCCAGTACTTC,CASSLGLTSGDQETQYF